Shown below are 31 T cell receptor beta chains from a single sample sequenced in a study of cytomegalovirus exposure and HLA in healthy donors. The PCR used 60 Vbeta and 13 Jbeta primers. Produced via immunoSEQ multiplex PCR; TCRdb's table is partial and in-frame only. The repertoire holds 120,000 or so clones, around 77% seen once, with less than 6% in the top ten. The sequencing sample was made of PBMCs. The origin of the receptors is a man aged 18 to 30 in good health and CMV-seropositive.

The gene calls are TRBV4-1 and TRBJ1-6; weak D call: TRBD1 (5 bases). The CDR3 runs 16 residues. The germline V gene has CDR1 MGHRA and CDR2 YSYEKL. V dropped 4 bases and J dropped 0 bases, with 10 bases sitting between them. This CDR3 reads CASSPVGGSYNSPLHF. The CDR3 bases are TGCGCCAGCAGCCCAGTGGGGGGCTCCTATAATTCACCCCTCCACTTT.

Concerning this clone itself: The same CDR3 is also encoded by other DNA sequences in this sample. The CDR3 coding sequence is TGTGCCAGCAGTGAACTAGGACAACTGAACACTGAAGCTTTCTTT. This encodes CASSELGQLNTEAFF. The chain carries TRBV2 and TRBJ1-1; possible D gene TRBD1, 5 bases. There are 15 residues in the CDR3. The germline gives CDR1 SNHLY, CDR2 FYNNEI. The ends were cut back, 2 bases at V and 0 bases at J, with 10 bases in the middle.

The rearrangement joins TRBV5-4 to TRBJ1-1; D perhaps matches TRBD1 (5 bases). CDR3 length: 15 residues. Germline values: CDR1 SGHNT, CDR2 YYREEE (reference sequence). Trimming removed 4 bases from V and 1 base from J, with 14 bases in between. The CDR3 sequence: CASSPSPRENTEAFF. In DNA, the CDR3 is TGTGCCAGCAGCCCATCTCCCAGGGAGAACACTGAAGCTTTCTTT.

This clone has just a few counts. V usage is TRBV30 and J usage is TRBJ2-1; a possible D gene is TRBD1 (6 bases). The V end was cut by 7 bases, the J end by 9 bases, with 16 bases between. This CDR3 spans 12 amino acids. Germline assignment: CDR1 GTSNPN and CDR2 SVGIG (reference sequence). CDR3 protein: CAFARGHGEQFF. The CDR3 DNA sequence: TGTGCCTTCGCCAGGGGTCACGGTGAGCAGTTCTTC.

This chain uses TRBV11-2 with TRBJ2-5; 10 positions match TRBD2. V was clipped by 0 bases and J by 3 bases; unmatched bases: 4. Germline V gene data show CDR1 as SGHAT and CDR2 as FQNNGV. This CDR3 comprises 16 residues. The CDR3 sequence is CASSLDLLAGKETQYF. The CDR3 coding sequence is TGTGCCAGCAGCTTAGATCTACTAGCGGGGAAAGAGACCCAGTACTTC.

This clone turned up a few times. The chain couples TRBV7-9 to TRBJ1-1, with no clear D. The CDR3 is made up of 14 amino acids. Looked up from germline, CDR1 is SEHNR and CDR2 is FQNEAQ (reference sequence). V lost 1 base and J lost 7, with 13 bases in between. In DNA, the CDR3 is TGTGCCAGCAGCTTAGAAGAAGAGGTGGATGAAGCTTTCTTT. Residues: CASSLEEEVDEAFF.

In DNA, the CDR3 is TGTGCCACTGGAACCGGGGACAGGGGGACCTACGAGCAGTACTTC. Translation gives CATGTGDRGTYEQYF. The chain recombines TRBV30 with TRBJ2-7; the match to TRBD1 covers 11 bases. The CDR3 is 15 amino acids. Trimming cost V 8 bases and J 2 bases; bases outside gene matches: 11. Germline CDR1 and CDR2: GTSNPN and SVGIG (reference sequence).

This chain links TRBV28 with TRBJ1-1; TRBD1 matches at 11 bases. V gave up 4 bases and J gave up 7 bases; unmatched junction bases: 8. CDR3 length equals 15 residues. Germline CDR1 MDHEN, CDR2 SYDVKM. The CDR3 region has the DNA TGTGCCAGCAGTTCCCCGGGACAGGGGGTAGGTGAAGCTTTCTTT. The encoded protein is CASSSPGQGVGEAFF.

The CDR3 DNA reads as TGTGCCAGCAGCCCCGGGATCTACTATGGCTACACCTTC. It yields the protein CASSPGIYYGYTF. The genes are TRBV7-8 and TRBJ1-2; no clear D gene. Trimming took 5 bases from V and 3 from J, leaving 10 bases between them. This CDR3 has 13 residues. In germline, CDR1 is SGHVS, CDR2 FQNEAQ.

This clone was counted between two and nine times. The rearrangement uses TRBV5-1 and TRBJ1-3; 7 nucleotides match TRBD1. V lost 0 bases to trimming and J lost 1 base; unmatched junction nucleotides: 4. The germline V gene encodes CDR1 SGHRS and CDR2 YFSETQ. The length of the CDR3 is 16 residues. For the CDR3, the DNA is TGCGCCAGCAGCTTGGGACCGGGACAGTCTGGAAACACCATATATTTT. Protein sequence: CASSLGPGQSGNTIYF.

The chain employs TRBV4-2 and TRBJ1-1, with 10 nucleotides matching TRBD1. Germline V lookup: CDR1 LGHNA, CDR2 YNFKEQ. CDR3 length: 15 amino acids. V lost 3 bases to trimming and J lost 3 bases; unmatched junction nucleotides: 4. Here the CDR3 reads CASSHSGQGDTEAFF. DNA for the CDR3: TGTGCCAGCAGCCATTCAGGACAGGGGGACACTGAAGCTTTCTTT.

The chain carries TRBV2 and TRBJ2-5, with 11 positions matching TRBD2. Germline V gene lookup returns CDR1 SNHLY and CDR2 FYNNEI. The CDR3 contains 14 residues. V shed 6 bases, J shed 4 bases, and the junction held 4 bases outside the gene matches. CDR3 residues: CASSTLAGGETQYF. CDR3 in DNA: TGTGCCAGCAGCACCCTAGCGGGAGGAGAGACCCAGTACTTC. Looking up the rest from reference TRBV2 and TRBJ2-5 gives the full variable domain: EPEVTQTPSHQVTQMGQEVILRCVPISNHLYFYWYRQILGQKVEFLVSFYNNEISEKSEIFDDQFSVERPDGSNFTLKIRSTKLEDSAMYFCASSTLAGGETQYFGPGTRLLVL.

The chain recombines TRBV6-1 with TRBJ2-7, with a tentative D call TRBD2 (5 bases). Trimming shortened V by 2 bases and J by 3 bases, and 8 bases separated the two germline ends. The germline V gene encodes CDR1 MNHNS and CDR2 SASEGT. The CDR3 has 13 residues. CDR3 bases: TGTGCCAGCAGTGAACCGGGATTCTACGAGCAGTACTTC. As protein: CASSEPGFYEQYF.

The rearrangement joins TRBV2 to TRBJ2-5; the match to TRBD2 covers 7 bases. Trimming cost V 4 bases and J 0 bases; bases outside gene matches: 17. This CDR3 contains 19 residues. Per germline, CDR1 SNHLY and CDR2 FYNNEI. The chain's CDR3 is CASSGGGMGLFDHQETQYF. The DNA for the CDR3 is TGTGCCAGCAGTGGGGGCGGCATGGGACTATTCGACCACCAAGAGACCCAGTACTTC.

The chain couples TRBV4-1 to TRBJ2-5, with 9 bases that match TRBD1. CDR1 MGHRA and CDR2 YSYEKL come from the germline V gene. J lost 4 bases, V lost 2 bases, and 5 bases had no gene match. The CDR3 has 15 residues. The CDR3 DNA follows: TGCGCCAGCAGCCAAATCACAGGGGGCGCAGAGACCCAGTACTTC. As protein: CASSQITGGAETQYF.

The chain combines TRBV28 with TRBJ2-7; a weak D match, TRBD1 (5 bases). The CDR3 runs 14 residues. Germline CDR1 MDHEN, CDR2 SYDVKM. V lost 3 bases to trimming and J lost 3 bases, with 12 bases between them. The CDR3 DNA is TGTGCCAGCAGTTTTACCAACAGGATCTACGAGCAGTACTTC. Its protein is CASSFTNRIYEQYF. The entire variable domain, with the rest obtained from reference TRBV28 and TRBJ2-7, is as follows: DVKVTQSSRYLVKRTGEKVFLECVQDMDHENMFWYRQDPGLGLRLIYFSYDVKMKEKGDIPEGYSVSREKKERFSLILESASTNQTSMYLCASSFTNRIYEQYFGPGTRLTVT.

The chain's CDR3 is CASRQGTGGRGDGYTF. The CDR3 DNA is TGTGCCAGCAGACAAGGGACAGGGGGAAGAGGGGATGGCTACACCTTC. The chain couples TRBV5-4 to TRBJ1-2; TRBD1 matches 11 bases. The CDR3 is 16 amino acids. The germline V gene encodes CDR1 SGHNT and CDR2 YYREEE (reference sequence). Trimming removed 5 bases from V and 6 bases from J; junction bases left unmatched: 12.

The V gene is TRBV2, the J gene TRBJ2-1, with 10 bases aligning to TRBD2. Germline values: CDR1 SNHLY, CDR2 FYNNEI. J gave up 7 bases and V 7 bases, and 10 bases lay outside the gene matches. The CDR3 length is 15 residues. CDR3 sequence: CASTATAGGTNEQFF. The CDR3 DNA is TGTGCCAGCACCGCAACAGCGGGAGGGACAAATGAGCAGTTCTTC. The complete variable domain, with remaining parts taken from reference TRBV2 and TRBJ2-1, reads EPEVTQTPSHQVTQMGQEVILRCVPISNHLYFYWYRQILGQKVEFLVSFYNNEISEKSEIFDDQFSVERPDGSNFTLKIRSTKLEDSAMYFCASTATAGGTNEQFFGPGTRLTVL.

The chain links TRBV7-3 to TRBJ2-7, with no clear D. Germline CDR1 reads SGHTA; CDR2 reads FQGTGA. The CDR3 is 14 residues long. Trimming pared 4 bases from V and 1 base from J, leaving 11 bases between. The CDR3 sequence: CASSSEPVSYEQYF. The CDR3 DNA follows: TGTGCCAGCAGCTCCGAGCCCGTTTCCTACGAGCAGTACTTC.

CDR3 sequence (DNA): TGTGCCAGCAGCTCCAGGGTGGGGAACACCGGGGAGCTGTTTTTT. Its translation is CASSSRVGNTGELFF. This chain links TRBV11-2 with TRBJ2-2, with D maybe TRBD1 (5 bases). This CDR3 region has 15 residues. V was clipped by 4 bases and J by 1 base, with 10 bases between them. The germline CDR1 and CDR2 sequences are SGHAT and FQNNGV.

CDR3 sequence reads: CASSWTGGVSYEQYF. The CDR3, as DNA: TGTGCCAGCAGCTGGACAGGGGGGGTTTCCTACGAGCAGTACTTC. The gene calls are TRBV5-4 and TRBJ2-7; 10 bases are a match to TRBD1. The V segment lost 3 bases and the J segment 1 base; nucleotides outside the gene matches: 4. CDR1 and CDR2 (germline): SGHNT, YYREEE (reference sequence). The CDR3 runs 15 residues. The full variable domain, its missing parts supplied by reference TRBV5-4 and TRBJ2-7, is ETGVTQSPTHLIKTRGQQVTLRCSSQSGHNTVSWYQQALGQGPQFIFQYYREEENGRGNFPPRFSGLQFPNYSSELNVNALELDDSALYLCASSWTGGVSYEQYFGPGTRLTVT.

The CDR3 DNA reads TGTGCCAGCAGTCGACAGGGGTCGACTGGCTACACCTTC. Residues: CASSRQGSTGYTF. The rearrangement uses TRBV6-1 and TRBJ1-2, with 8 bases that match TRBD1. The CDR3 is made up of 13 amino acids. Germline loops: CDR1 MNHNS, CDR2 SASEGT. J was trimmed by 7 bases and V by 5 bases; bases with no gene match: 6.

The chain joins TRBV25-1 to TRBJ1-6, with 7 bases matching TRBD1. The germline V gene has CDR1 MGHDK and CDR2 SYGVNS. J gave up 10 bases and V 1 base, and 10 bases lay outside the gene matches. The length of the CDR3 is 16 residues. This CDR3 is CASSESGRGSVSPLHF. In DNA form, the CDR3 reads TGTGCCAGCAGTGAATCCGGCAGGGGGAGTGTGTCACCCCTCCACTTT. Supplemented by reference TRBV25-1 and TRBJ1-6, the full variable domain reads EADIYQTPRYLVIGTGKKITLECSQTMGHDKMYWYQQDPGMELHLIHYSYGVNSTEKGDLSSESTVSRIRTEHFPLTLESARPSHTSQYLCASSESGRGSVSPLHFGNGTRLTVT.

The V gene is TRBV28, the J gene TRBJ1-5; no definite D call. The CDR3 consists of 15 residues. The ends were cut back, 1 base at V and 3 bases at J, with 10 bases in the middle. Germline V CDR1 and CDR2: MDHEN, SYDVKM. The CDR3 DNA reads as TGTGCCAGCAGTTTATTGGGCAGCCCCAATCAGCCCCAGCATTTT. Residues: CASSLLGSPNQPQHF. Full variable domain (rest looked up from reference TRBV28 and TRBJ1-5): DVKVTQSSRYLVKRTGEKVFLECVQDMDHENMFWYRQDPGLGLRLIYFSYDVKMKEKGDIPEGYSVSREKKERFSLILESASTNQTSMYLCASSLLGSPNQPQHFGDGTRLSIL.

CDR3 residues: CASSHPSGGGRETQYF. CDR3 sequence (DNA): TGCGCCAGCAGCCATCCTAGTGGGGGGGGGCGGGAGACCCAGTACTTC. This chain joins TRBV4-1 and TRBJ2-5; D may be TRBD2 (7 bases). Looked up from germline, CDR1 is MGHRA and CDR2 is YSYEKL. V lost 3 bases, J lost 5 bases, and 19 bases lay in between. The CDR3 totals 16 residues.

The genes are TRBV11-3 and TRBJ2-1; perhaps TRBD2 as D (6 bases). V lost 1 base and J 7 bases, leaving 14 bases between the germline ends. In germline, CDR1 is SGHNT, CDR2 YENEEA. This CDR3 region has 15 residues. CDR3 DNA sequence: TGTGCCAGCAGCTTAGGTACTAGCAGTATAAATGAGCAGTTCTTC. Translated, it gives CASSLGTSSINEQFF.

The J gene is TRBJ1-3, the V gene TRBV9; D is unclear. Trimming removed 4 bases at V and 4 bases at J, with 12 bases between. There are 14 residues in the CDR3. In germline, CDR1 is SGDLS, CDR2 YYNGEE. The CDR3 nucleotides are TGTGCCAGCAGCTTCACAGCCTCGGGAAACACCATATATTTT. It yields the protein CASSFTASGNTIYF.

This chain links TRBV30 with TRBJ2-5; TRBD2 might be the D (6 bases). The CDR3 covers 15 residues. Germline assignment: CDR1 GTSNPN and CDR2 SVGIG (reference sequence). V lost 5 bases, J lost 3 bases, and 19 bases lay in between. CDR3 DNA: TGTGCCTGGGTTTGGCGGGGCACAGCAAAAGAGACCCAGTACTTC. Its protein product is CAWVWRGTAKETQYF.

The CDR3 loop is CASSLGLPGHPTGELFF. The CDR3 DNA sequence: TGCGCCAGCAGCTTGGGCTTACCGGGACACCCAACCGGGGAGCTGTTTTTT. This chain links TRBV5-1 with TRBJ2-2, with D maybe TRBD1 (6 bases). Deletions cut 0 bases from V and 5 bases from J, with 17 bases between. This CDR3 is built from 17 residues. Germline lookup yields CDR1 SGHRS and CDR2 YFSETQ.

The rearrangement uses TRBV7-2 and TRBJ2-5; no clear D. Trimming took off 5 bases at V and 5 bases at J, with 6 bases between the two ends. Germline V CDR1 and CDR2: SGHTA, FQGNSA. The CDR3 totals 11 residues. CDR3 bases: TGTGCCAGCAGCCCGCGGGAGACCCAGTACTTC. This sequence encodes CASSPRETQYF. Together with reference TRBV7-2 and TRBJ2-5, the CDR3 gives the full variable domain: GAGVSQSPSNKVTEKGKDVELRCDPISGHTALYWYRQSLGQGLEFLIYFQGNSAPDKSGLPSDRFSAERTGGSVSTLTIQRTQQEDSAVYLCASSPRETQYFGPGTRLLVL.

CDR3 bases: TGCGCCAGCAGCTTGGGTACAGGGGGAATACTAGACAATGAGCAGTTCTTC. Its protein product is CASSLGTGGILDNEQFF. The chain is built from TRBV5-1 and TRBJ2-1; TRBD1 agrees at 8 bases. The CDR3 extends over 17 amino acids. Germline V CDR1 and CDR2: SGHRS, YFSETQ. With 0 bases clipped from V and 5 bases from J, the junction kept 10 bases outside the gene matches.